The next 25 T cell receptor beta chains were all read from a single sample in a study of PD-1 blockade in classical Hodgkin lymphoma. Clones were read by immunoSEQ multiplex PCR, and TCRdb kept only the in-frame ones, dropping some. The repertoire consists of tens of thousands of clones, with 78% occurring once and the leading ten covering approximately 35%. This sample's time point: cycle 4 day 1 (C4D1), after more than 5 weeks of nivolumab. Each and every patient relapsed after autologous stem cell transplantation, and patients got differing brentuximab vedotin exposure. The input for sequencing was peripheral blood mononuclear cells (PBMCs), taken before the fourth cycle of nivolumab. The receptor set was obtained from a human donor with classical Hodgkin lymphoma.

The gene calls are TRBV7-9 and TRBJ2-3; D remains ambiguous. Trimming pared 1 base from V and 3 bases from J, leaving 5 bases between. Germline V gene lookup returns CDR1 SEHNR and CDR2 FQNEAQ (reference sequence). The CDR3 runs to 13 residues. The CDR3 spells CASSLGWTDTQYF. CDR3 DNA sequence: TGTGCCAGCAGCTTAGGGTGGACAGATACGCAGTATTTT.

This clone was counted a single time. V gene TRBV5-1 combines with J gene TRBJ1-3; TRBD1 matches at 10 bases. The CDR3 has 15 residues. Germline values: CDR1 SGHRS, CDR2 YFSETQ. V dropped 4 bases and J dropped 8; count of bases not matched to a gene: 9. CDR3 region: CASSLTTGGGHTIYF. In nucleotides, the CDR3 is TGCGCCAGCAGCCTGACGACAGGGGGCGGACACACCATATATTTT.

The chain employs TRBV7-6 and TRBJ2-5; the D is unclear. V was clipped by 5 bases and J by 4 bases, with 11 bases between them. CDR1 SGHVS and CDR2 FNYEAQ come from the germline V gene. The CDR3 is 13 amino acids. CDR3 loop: CASSPNVGETQYF. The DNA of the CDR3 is TGTGCCAGCAGCCCCAATGTCGGAGAGACCCAGTACTTC.

The CDR3 protein is CASSEGTGEYEQYF. The CDR3 region has the DNA TGTGCCAGCAGTGAAGGGACAGGTGAATACGAGCAGTACTTC. This chain connects TRBV6-1 to TRBJ2-7, with 7 bases matching TRBD1. This CDR3 is built from 14 residues. Trimming cost V 1 base and J 4 bases; bases outside gene matches: 4. Germline CDR1 and CDR2: MNHNS and SASEGT.

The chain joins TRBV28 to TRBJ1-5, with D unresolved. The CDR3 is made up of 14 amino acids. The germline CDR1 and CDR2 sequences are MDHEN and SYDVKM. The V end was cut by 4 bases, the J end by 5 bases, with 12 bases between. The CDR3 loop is CASSSGSGDQPQHF. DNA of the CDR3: TGTGCCAGCAGTTCGGGGAGTGGCGATCAGCCCCAGCATTTT.

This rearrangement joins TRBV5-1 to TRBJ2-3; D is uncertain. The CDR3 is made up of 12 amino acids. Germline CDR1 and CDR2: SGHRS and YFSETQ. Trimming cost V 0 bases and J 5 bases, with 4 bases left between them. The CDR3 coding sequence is TGCGCCAGCAGCTTGGCCGAAGATACGCAGTATTTT. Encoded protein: CASSLAEDTQYF.

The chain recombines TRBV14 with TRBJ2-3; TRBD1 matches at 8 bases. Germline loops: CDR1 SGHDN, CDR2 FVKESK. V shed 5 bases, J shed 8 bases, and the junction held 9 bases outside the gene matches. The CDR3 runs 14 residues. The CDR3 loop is CASSVRTGSGTQYF. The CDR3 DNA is TGTGCCAGCAGCGTCAGGACAGGGAGTGGTACGCAGTATTTT.

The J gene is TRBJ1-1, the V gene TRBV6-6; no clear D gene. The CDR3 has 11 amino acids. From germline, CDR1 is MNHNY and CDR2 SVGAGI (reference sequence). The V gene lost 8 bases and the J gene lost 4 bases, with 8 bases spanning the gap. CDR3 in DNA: TGTGCCAGCGGGCAGCGCACTGAAGCTTTCTTT. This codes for CASGQRTEAFF.

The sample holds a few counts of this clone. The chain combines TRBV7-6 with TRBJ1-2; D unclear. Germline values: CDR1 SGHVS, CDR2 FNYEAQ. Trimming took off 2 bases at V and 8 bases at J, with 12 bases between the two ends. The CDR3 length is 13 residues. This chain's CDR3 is CASSLTLEGGYTF. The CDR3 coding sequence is TGTGCCAGCAGCTTAACTCTTGAGGGCGGCTACACCTTC.

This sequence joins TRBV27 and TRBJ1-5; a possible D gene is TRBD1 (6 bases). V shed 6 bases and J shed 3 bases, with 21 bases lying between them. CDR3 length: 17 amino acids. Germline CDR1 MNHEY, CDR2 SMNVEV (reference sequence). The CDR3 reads CASRPNTGIGTNQPQHF. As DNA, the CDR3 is TGTGCCAGCAGACCTAATACAGGGATTGGGACCAATCAGCCCCAGCATTTT.

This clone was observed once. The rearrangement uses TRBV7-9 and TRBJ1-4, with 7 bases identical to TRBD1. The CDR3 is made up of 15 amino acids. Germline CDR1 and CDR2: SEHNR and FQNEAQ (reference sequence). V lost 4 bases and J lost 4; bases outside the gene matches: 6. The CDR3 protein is CASSSPTGNNEKLFF. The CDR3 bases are TGTGCCAGCAGCTCCCCGACAGGGAATAATGAAAAACTGTTTTTT.

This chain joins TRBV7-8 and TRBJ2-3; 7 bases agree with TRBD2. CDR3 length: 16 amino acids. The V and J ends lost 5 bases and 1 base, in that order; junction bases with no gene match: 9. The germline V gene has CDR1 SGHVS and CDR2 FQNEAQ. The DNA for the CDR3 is TGTGCCAGCAGCCACCTGACTAGCTCCCGCACAGATACGCAGTATTTT. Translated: CASSHLTSSRTDTQYF.

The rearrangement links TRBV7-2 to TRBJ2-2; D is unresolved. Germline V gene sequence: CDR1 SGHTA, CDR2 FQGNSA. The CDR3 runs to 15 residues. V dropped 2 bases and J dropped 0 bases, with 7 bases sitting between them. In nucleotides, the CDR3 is TGTGCCAGCAGCTTAAACCGAGCGAACACCGGGGAGCTGTTTTTT. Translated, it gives CASSLNRANTGELFF.

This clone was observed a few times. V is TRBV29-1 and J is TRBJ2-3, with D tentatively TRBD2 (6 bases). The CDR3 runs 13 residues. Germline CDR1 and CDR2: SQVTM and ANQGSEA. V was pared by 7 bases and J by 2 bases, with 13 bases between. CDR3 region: CSGTTDFTDTQYF. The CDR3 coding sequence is TGCAGCGGGACTACCGACTTCACAGATACGCAGTATTTT.

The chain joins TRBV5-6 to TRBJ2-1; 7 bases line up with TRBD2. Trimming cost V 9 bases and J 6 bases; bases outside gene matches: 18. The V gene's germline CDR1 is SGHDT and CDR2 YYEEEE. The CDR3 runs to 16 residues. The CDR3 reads CATFLTGGNTGNEQFF. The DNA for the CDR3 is TGTGCCACCTTCCTCACGGGAGGTAATACAGGCAATGAGCAGTTCTTC.

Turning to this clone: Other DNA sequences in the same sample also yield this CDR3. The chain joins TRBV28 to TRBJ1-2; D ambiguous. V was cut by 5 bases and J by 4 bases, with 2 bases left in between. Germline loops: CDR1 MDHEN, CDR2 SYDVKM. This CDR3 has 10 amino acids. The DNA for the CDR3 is TGTGCCAGCAGTCGCTATGGCTACACCTTC. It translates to CASSRYGYTF.

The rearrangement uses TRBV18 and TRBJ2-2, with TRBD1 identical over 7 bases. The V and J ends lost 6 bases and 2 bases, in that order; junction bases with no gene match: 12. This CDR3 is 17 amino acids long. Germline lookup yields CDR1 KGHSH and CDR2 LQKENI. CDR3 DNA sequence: TGTGCCAGCTCTTATTTGGCGGCAGGGGGAAACACCGGGGAGCTGTTTTTT. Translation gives CASSYLAAGGNTGELFF.

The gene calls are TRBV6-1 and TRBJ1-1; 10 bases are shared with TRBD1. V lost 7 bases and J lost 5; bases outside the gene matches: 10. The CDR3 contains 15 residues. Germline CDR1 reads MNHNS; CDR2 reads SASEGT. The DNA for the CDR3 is TGTGCCAGCAACAATGACCCGGACAGGGGGACTGAAGCTTTCTTT. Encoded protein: CASNNDPDRGTEAFF.

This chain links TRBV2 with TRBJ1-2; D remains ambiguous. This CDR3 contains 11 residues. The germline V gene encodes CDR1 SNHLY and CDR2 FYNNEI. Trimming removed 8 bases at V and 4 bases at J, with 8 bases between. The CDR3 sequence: CASRQSYGYTF. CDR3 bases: TGTGCCAGCCGGCAGAGCTATGGCTACACCTTC. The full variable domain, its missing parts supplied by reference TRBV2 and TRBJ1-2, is EPEVTQTPSHQVTQMGQEVILRCVPISNHLYFYWYRQILGQKVEFLVSFYNNEISEKSEIFDDQFSVERPDGSNFTLKIRSTKLEDSAMYFCASRQSYGYTFGSGTRLTVV.

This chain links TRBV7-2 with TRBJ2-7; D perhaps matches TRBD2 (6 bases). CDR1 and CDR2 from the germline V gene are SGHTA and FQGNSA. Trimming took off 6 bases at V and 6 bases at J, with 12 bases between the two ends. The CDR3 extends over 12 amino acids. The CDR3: CASSPDGGEQYF. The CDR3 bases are TGTGCCAGCAGTCCCGACGGGGGCGAGCAGTACTTC.

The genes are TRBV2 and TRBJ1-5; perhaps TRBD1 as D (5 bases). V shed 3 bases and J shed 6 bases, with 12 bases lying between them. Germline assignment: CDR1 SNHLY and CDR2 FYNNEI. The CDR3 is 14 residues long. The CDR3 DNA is TGTGCCAGCAGTGAGTTAACAGGCACTCAGCCCCAGCATTTT. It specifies CASSELTGTQPQHF.

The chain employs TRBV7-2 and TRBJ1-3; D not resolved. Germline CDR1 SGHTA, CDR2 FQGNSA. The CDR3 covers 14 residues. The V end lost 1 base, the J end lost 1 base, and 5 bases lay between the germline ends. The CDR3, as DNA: TGTGCCAGCAGCTTAGGGACGTCTGGAAACACCATATATTTT. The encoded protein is CASSLGTSGNTIYF.

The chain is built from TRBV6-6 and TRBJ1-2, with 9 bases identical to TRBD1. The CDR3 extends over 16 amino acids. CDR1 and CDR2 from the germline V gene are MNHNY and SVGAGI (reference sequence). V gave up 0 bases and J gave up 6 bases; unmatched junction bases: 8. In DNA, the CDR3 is TGTGCCAGCAGTTACTCGCGGGGACAGGGTGCCCATGGCTACACCTTC. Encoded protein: CASSYSRGQGAHGYTF.

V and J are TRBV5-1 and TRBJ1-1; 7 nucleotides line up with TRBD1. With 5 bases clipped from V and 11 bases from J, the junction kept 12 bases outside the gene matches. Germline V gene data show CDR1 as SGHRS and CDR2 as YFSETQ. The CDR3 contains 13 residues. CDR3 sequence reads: CASRYGQEAWAFF. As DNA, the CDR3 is TGCGCCAGCAGATATGGACAGGAGGCCTGGGCTTTCTTT.

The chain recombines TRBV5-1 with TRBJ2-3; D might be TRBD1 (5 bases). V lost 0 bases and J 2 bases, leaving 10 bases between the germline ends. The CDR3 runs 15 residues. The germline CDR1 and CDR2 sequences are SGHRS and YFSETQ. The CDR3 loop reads CASSLGNRYTDTQYF. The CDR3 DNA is TGCGCCAGCAGCTTGGGGAACAGGTACACAGATACGCAGTATTTT.